Each of the 3 T cell receptor beta chains below was sequenced from the same sample in a study of T cell responses to AZD1222 COVID-19 vaccine. Assay used: immunoSEQ multiplex PCR; TCRdb lists only in-frame clones, some missing. Of 150,000 to 200,000 clones in the sample, 70% to 90% were seen once. The starting material was peripheral blood, obtained 28 days after the second AZD1222 dose. These receptors were collected from an adult who received the AZD1222 COVID-19 vaccine.

The chain carries TRBV12-5 and TRBJ1-2; D remains ambiguous. CDR1 is LGHNT, CDR2 FRNRAP, per germline. V lost 5 bases and J lost 6, with 16 bases in between. The CDR3 loop spans 14 amino acids. CDR3 in amino acids: CASGPVDRMNGYTF. The CDR3 region has the DNA TGTGCTAGTGGTCCCGTGGACCGTATGAATGGCTACACCTTC.

The count of this clone is one. The V call is TRBV2, the J call TRBJ1-2; D is perhaps TRBD1 (5 bases). V was pared by 2 bases and J by 0 bases, with 13 bases between. Germline loops: CDR1 SNHLY, CDR2 FYNNEI. The CDR3 has 16 residues. CDR3 loop: CASSELDIVTNYGYTF. CDR3 nucleotide sequence: TGTGCCAGCAGTGAATTGGACATAGTGACTAACTATGGCTACACCTTC. Combining the CDR3 with reference TRBV2 and TRBJ1-2 gives the whole variable domain EPEVTQTPSHQVTQMGQEVILRCVPISNHLYFYWYRQILGQKVEFLVSFYNNEISEKSEIFDDQFSVERPDGSNFTLKIRSTKLEDSAMYFCASSELDIVTNYGYTFGSGTRLTVV.

This clone appeared a single time. This sequence joins TRBV5-1 and TRBJ2-7, with 7 bases matching TRBD1. CDR3 size: 14 residues. Germline V lookup: CDR1 SGHRS, CDR2 YFSETQ. Trimming took 3 bases from V and 3 from J; bases not matched to a gene: 6. The CDR3 sequence is CASSSGTDYYEQYF. CDR3 bases: TGCGCCAGCAGCTCCGGGACAGATTACTACGAGCAGTACTTC.